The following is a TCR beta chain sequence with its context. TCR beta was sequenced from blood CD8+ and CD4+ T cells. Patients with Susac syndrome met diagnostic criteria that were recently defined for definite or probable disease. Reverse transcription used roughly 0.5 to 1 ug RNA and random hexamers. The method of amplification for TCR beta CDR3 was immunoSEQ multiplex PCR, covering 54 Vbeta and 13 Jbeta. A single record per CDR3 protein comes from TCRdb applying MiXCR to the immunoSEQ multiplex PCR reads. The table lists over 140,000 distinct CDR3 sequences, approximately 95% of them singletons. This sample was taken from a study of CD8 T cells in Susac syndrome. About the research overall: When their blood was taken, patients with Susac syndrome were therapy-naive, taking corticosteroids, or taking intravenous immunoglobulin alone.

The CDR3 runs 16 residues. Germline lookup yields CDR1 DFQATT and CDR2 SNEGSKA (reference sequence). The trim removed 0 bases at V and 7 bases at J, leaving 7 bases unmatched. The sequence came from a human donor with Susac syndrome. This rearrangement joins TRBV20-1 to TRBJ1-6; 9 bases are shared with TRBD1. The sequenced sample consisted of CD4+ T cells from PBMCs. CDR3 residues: CSAREPVGTGNSPLHF. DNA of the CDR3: TGCAGTGCTAGAGAGCCGGTAGGGACAGGGAATTCACCCCTCCACTTT.